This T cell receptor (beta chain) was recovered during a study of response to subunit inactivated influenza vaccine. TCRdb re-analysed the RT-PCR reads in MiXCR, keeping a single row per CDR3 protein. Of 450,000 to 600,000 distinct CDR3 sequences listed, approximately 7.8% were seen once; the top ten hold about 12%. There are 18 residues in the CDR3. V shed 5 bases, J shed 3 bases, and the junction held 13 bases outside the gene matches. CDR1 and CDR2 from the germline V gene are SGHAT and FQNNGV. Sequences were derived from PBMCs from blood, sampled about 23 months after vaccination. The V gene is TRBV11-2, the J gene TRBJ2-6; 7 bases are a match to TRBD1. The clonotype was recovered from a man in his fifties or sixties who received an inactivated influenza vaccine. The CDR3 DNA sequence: TGTGCCAGCAGCAATGCGTTGGACAGGAACGGTGGGGCCAACGTCCTGACTTTC. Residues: CASSNALDRNGGANVLTF.